The clone carrying this T cell receptor (beta chain) was detected only a few times. This specimen comes from a study of identical twins. TCRdb re-derived calls from the 5' RACE reads in MiXCR, one entry per CDR3 protein. There are approximately 210,000 distinct CDR3 sequences in the sample; 5.5% to 7.5% occur only once, and about 14% lies in the top ten. Among all donors, each was a healthy Caucasian. Trimming cost V 6 bases and J 7 bases, with 15 bases left between them. Germline assignment: CDR1 SEHNR and CDR2 FQNEAQ (reference sequence). This CDR3 has 13 residues. These same data were also listed under a study on T cells expressing NK-cell markers. That work adds: According to the study, TCR beta repertoires originated from sorted CD3+CD56+NKG2C+, CD3+CD56+NKG2C- and CD3+CD56-NKG2C+ T cells.

The sequence derives from a woman under 30 in good health. Sequencing input: CD8+ T cells sorted from blood. V and J are TRBV7-9 and TRBJ1-1; possible D gene TRBD1, 5 bases. The CDR3 DNA reads as TGTGCCAGCAGTATTACAGGATACTATGAAGCTTTCTTT. This gives the protein CASSITGYYEAFF.